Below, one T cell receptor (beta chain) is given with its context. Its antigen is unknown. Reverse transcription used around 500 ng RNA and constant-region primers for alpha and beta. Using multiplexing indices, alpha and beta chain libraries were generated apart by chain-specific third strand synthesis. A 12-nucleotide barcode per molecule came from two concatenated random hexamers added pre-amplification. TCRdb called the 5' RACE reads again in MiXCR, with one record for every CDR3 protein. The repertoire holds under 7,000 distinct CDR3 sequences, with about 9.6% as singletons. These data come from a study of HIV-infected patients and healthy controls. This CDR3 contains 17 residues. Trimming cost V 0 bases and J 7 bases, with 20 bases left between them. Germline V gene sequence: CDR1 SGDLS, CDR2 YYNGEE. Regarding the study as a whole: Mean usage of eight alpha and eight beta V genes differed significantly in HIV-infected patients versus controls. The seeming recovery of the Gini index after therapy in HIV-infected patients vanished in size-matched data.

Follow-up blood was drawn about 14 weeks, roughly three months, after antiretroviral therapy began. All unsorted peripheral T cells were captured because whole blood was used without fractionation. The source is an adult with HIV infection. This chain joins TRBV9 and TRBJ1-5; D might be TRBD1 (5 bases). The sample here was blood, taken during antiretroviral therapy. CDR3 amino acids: CASSVGWDLSSGQPQHF. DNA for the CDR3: TGTGCCAGCAGCGTAGGTTGGGACCTCTCATCAGGGCAGCCCCAGCATTTT.